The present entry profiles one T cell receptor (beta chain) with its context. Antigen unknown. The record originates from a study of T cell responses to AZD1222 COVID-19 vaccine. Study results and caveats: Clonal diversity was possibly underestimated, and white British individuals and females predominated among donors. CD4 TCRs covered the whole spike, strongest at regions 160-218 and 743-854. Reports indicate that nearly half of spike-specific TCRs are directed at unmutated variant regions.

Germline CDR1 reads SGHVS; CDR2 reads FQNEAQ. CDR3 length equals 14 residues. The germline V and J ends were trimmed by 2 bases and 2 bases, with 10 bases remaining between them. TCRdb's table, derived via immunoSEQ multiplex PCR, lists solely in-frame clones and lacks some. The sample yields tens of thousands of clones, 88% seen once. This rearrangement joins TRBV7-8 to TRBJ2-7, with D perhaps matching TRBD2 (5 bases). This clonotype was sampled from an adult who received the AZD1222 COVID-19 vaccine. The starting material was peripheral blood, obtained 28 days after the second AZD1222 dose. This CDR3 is CASSLQSGPYEQYF. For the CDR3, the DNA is TGTGCCAGCAGCTTACAAAGCGGACCCTACGAGCAGTACTTC.